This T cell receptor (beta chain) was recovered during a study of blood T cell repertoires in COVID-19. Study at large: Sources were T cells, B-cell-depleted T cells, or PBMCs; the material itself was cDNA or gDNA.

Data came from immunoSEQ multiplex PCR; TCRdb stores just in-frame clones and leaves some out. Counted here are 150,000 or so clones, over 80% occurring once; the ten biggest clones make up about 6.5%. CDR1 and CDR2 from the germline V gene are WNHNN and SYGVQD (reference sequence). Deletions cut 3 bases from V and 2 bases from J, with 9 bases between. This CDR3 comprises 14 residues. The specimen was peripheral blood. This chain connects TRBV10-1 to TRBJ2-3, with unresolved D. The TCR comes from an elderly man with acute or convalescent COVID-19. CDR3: CASSDPLSTDTQYF. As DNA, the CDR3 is TGCGCCAGCAGTGACCCGCTATCCACAGATACGCAGTATTTT.